The 27 T cell receptor beta chains below all came from one sample that was sequenced in a study of T cell responses to AZD1222 COVID-19 vaccine. TCRdb keeps only in-frame clones here, not all; method: immunoSEQ multiplex PCR. The sample comprises over 75,000 clones, 89% of which are singletons, and around 2% rests with the top ten. Specimen: peripheral blood, collected on day 0 of AZD1222 vaccination. The receptors shown here come from an adult in good health.

In this sample, this clone turned up once. The rearrangement links TRBV10-3 to TRBJ2-3, with a tentative D call TRBD1 (6 bases). This CDR3 spans 15 amino acids. V shed 2 bases and J shed 0 bases, with 9 bases lying between them. CDR1 and CDR2 (germline): ENHRY, SYGVKD. CDR3 loop: CAISEDRSSTDTQYF. The CDR3 bases are TGTGCCATCAGTGAGGACAGGTCTAGCACAGATACGCAGTATTTT.

The V gene is TRBV21-1, the J gene TRBJ1-5; TRBD1, as called in the table, went unchecked against the DNA. TRBV21-1 is marked as a pseudogene. CDR3 length equals 20 residues. The CDR3 region is CASSTYRRGQGVDFDQPQHF. Here the CDR3 DNA reads TGTGCCAGCAGCACCTACCGGCGGGGACAGGGGGTAGACTTCGATCAGCCCCAGCATTTT.

The chain is built from TRBV19 and TRBJ1-6; TRBD1 aligns across 10 bases. Germline assignment: CDR1 LNHDA and CDR2 SQIVND (reference sequence). With V trimmed by 4 bases and J by 9 bases, 3 bases remained unmatched. The CDR3 loop spans 14 amino acids. The CDR3 sequence is CASSRGDRGSPLHF. The CDR3, as DNA: TGTGCCAGTAGTAGGGGGGACAGGGGTTCACCCCTCCACTTT.

J is TRBJ2-5 and V is TRBV19; D may be TRBD2 (6 bases). V lost 5 bases, J lost 2 bases, and 15 bases lay in between. Germline CDR1 reads LNHDA; CDR2 reads SQIVND (reference sequence). This CDR3 contains 15 residues. In DNA, the CDR3 is TGTGCCAGTAGTCCCTACGGGACTTTTCAAGAGACCCAGTACTTC. Its translation is CASSPYGTFQETQYF.

The chain employs TRBV10-2 and TRBJ2-1; 7 positions match TRBD1. Per the germline V gene, CDR1 is WSHSY and CDR2 is SAAADI. The CDR3 spans 14 residues. V shed 8 bases and J 5 bases; nucleotides not matched to a gene: 9. Written as DNA, the CDR3 is TGCGCCAGCCGCTCTTTCGGGACAGACAATGAGCAGTTCTTC. Translation: CASRSFGTDNEQFF.

V is TRBV6-5 and J is TRBJ2-7; 9 nucleotides line up with TRBD2. Germline V gene lookup returns CDR1 MNHEY and CDR2 SVGAGI. J lost 0 bases, V lost 8 bases, and 5 bases had no gene match. The CDR3 has 14 residues. The CDR3 loop is CASFLAGVSYEQYF. CDR3 nucleotides: TGTGCCAGCTTTTTAGCGGGAGTCTCCTACGAGCAGTACTTC.

The rearrangement joins TRBV11-2 to TRBJ1-1, with D possibly matching TRBD1 (5 bases). This CDR3 has 12 residues. CDR1 is SGHAT, CDR2 FQNNGV, per germline. The V gene lost 5 bases and the J gene lost 10 bases, with 14 bases spanning the gap. CDR3 loop: CASSPRRGRAFF. The CDR3 DNA is TGTGCCAGCAGCCCCCGTAGGGGAAGAGCTTTCTTT.

The chain links TRBV2 to TRBJ2-7, with a possible D match to TRBD2 (6 bases). Germline assignment: CDR1 SNHLY and CDR2 FYNNEI. The CDR3 is made up of 14 amino acids. V was trimmed by 7 bases and J by 1 base, leaving 14 bases between them. Here the CDR3 reads CASTRSGGSYEQYF. The CDR3 DNA sequence: TGTGCCAGCACACGATCCGGGGGTTCCTACGAGCAGTACTTC.

This clone was counted a single time. The chain combines TRBV6-5 with TRBJ2-1, with a tentative D call TRBD1 (6 bases). CDR1 is MNHEY, CDR2 SVGAGI, per germline. Trimming left V 3 bases short and J 8 bases short, with 11 bases between. The CDR3 loop spans 13 amino acids. The CDR3, as DNA: TGTGCCAGCAGTTATGGGCAGGGGTATGAGCAGTTCTTC. Translation gives CASSYGQGYEQFF.

The chain links TRBV18 to TRBJ1-6; 7 nucleotides agree with TRBD1. The CDR3 is made up of 16 amino acids. V gave up 0 bases and J gave up 7 bases; unmatched junction bases: 6. Germline-derived CDR1 and CDR2 are KGHSH and LQKENI. The CDR3 bases are TGTGCCAGCTCACCACCAATCGGGACAGCAAATTCACCCCTCCACTTT. The encoded protein is CASSPPIGTANSPLHF.

The rearrangement links TRBV5-4 to TRBJ2-3, with 8 bases that match TRBD2. The CDR3 sequence is 16 residues long. Per germline, CDR1 SGHNT and CDR2 YYREEE (reference sequence). J lost 5 bases, V lost 2 bases, and 10 bases had no gene match. CDR3 DNA: TGTGCCAGCAGCTTTTCCGGAGCGGGAGCGGGAGATACGCAGTATTTT. It translates to CASSFSGAGAGDTQYF.

CDR3: CASSTLAPGVGLNTEAFF. The CDR3 coding sequence is TGTGCCAGCAGCACCTTAGCCCCCGGGGTAGGATTGAACACTGAAGCTTTCTTT. V and J are TRBV7-9 and TRBJ1-1, with D unclear. The CDR3 has 18 residues. V was cut by 5 bases and J by 0 bases, with 22 bases left in between. Germline values: CDR1 SEHNR, CDR2 FQNEAQ (reference sequence).

The V call is TRBV7-9, the J call TRBJ1-1, with a tentative D call TRBD1 (5 bases). Trimming left V 6 bases short and J 2 bases short, with 19 bases between. The CDR3 extends over 16 amino acids. Germline V lookup: CDR1 SEHNR, CDR2 FQNEAQ (reference sequence). CDR3 nucleotides: TGTGCCAGCAGTTCAACTCCCGCGGGACTTAACACTGAAGCTTTCTTT. It translates to CASSSTPAGLNTEAFF.

Written as DNA, the CDR3 is TGTGCCAGCAGCTTCGGAAGGACAGGGCGAAATGAGCAGTTCTTC. Its translation: CASSFGRTGRNEQFF. The rearrangement uses TRBV11-3 and TRBJ2-1, with 8 bases that match TRBD1. With 3 bases clipped from V and 7 bases from J, the junction kept 8 bases outside the gene matches. CDR1 and CDR2 from the germline V gene are SGHNT and YENEEA. The CDR3 length is 15 residues.

This clone occurred a few times. The sample contains more than one DNA sequence encoding this CDR3. The chain employs TRBV10-3 and TRBJ1-3; the D is unclear. The germline CDR1 and CDR2 sequences are ENHRY and SYGVKD. Trimming stripped 0 bases from V and 4 bases from J, with 1 base between. The CDR3 covers 12 residues. The CDR3 region has the DNA TGTGCCATCAGTGAGTCAGGAAACACCATATATTTT. It encodes CAISESGNTIYF.

The chain uses TRBV18 and TRBJ1-5; D possibly corresponds to TRBD1 (6 bases). The germline gives CDR1 KGHSH, CDR2 LQKENI. The ends were cut back, 2 bases at V and 7 bases at J, with 9 bases in the middle. The CDR3 has 13 amino acids. The CDR3 DNA follows: TGTGCCAGCTCACCAGGACAGAAACAGCCCCAGCATTTT. Translating gives CASSPGQKQPQHF.

The chain couples TRBV2 to TRBJ2-3, with 7 nucleotides matching TRBD2. V lost 1 base, J lost 0 bases, and 4 bases stayed unmatched. Per germline, CDR1 SNHLY and CDR2 FYNNEI. The CDR3 extends over 16 amino acids. This CDR3 reads CASSEGWGGSTDTQYF. The CDR3 DNA sequence: TGTGCCAGCAGTGAAGGGTGGGGGGGTAGCACAGATACGCAGTATTTT.

In this sample, this clone turned up a few times. The chain couples TRBV7-2 to TRBJ2-4, with D possibly being TRBD1 (6 bases). The CDR3 covers 14 residues. Looked up from germline, CDR1 is SGHTA and CDR2 is FQGNSA. The V and J ends lost 6 bases and 5 bases respectively, with 14 bases between them. The CDR3 DNA follows: TGTGCCAGCAGGGATCCGGGACAACAAAACATTCAGTACTTC. This translates into CASRDPGQQNIQYF.

The chain employs TRBV2 and TRBJ2-2, with a possible D match to TRBD2 (5 bases). Trimming removed 2 bases from V and 6 bases from J, with 10 bases in between. Germline CDR1 and CDR2: SNHLY and FYNNEI. The length of the CDR3 is 14 residues. The DNA for the CDR3 is TGTGCCAGCAGTGAACCTCCGGGATCCGGGGAGCTGTTTTTT. It codes for CASSEPPGSGELFF. The full variable domain, rest sourced from reference TRBV2 and TRBJ2-2, is EPEVTQTPSHQVTQMGQEVILRCVPISNHLYFYWYRQILGQKVEFLVSFYNNEISEKSEIFDDQFSVERPDGSNFTLKIRSTKLEDSAMYFCASSEPPGSGELFFGEGSRLTVL.

This clone was detected a few times. The J gene is TRBJ1-2, the V gene TRBV28; D may be TRBD1 (6 bases). The CDR3 covers 19 residues. V was trimmed by 5 bases and J by 2 bases, leaving 27 bases between them. Germline V gives CDR1 MDHEN, CDR2 SYDVKM. As DNA, the CDR3 is TGTGCCAGCAGTACCGGAGAGAGCTACAGGGAGGGATGGAACTATGGCTACACCTTC. It is translated as CASSTGESYREGWNYGYTF.

This rearrangement joins TRBV19 to TRBJ1-1; 8 positions agree with TRBD1. V lost 4 bases, J lost 4 bases, and 8 bases stayed unmatched. The CDR3 spans 15 residues. The germline V gene has CDR1 LNHDA and CDR2 SQIVND (reference sequence). This CDR3 is CASSRVQGASTEAFF. The CDR3 nucleotides are TGTGCCAGTAGTAGGGTCCAGGGGGCAAGCACTGAAGCTTTCTTT.

This clone came up once. The rearrangement links TRBV6-5 to TRBJ2-7; the match to TRBD2 covers 10 bases. The CDR3 is 14 residues long. CDR1 and CDR2 from the germline V gene are MNHEY and SVGAGI. The ends lost 6 bases at V and 3 bases at J; junction bases unmatched: 5. The CDR3 here is CASSQGLAFYEQYF. The DNA for the CDR3 is TGTGCCAGCAGCCAGGGACTAGCGTTCTACGAGCAGTACTTC.

This chain joins TRBV19 and TRBJ1-2; D gene unclear. The CDR3 is 14 residues long. V gave up 8 bases and J gave up 1 base, with 14 bases separating them. Germline CDR1 and CDR2: LNHDA and SQIVND (reference sequence). The CDR3 DNA sequence: TGTGCCAGTGCCAAGAGGGAGGGTAACTATGGCTACACCTTC. Amino acids: CASAKREGNYGYTF.

The chain combines TRBV6-5 with TRBJ1-5, with 8 bases that match TRBD1. Germline V lookup: CDR1 MNHEY, CDR2 SVGAGI. The CDR3 is made up of 13 amino acids. J was trimmed by 8 bases and V by 5 bases; bases with no gene match: 5. CDR3 in amino acids: CASSLDREKPQHF. Here the CDR3 DNA reads TGTGCCAGCAGTCTGGACAGGGAAAAGCCCCAGCATTTT.

This chain links TRBV29-1 with TRBJ1-2, with 8 bases aligning to TRBD1. CDR3 length equals 11 residues. Losses at the gene ends were 8 bases for V and 6 bases for J; bases not matched to a gene: 5. Germline CDR1 reads SQVTM; CDR2 reads ANQGSEA. The CDR3 loop reads CSSTGVDGYTF. In nucleotides, the CDR3 is TGCAGCTCGACAGGGGTTGATGGCTACACCTTC.

V is TRBV7-8 and J is TRBJ2-5, with 8 bases identical to TRBD2. V lost 5 bases to trimming and J lost 5 bases; unmatched junction nucleotides: 7. The CDR3 covers 14 residues. Germline CDR1 is SGHVS and CDR2 is FQNEAQ. The CDR3 loop reads CASSVTGTRETQYF. CDR3 nucleotide sequence: TGTGCCAGCAGCGTAACCGGGACTAGGGAGACCCAGTACTTC.

This chain links TRBV11-2 with TRBJ1-2; weak D call: TRBD1 (6 bases). Trimming left V 3 bases short and J 2 bases short, with 16 bases between. The germline V gene has CDR1 SGHAT and CDR2 FQNNGV. This CDR3 has 16 residues. The CDR3 is CASSLTGESPNYGYTF. The CDR3 nucleotides read TGTGCCAGCAGCTTGACAGGAGAGAGTCCCAACTATGGCTACACCTTC. Drawing the rest from reference TRBV11-2 and TRBJ1-2, the complete variable domain is EAGVAQSPRYKIIEKRQSVAFWCNPISGHATLYWYQQILGQGPKLLIQFQNNGVVDDSQLPKDRFSAERLKGVDSTLKIQPAKLEDSAVYLCASSLTGESPNYGYTFGSGTRLTVV.